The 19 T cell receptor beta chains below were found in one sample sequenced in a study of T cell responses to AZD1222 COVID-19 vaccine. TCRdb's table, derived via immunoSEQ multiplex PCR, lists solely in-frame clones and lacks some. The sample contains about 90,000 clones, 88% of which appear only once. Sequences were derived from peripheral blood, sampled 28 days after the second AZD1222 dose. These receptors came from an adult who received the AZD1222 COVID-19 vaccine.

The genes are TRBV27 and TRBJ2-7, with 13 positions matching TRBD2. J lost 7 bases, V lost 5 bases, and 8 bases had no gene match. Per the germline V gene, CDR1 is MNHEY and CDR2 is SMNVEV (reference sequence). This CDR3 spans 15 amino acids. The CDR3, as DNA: TGTGCCAGCAGTCATTCGGGACTAGCGGGACCGGAGCAGTACTTC. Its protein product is CASSHSGLAGPEQYF.

The CDR3: CASSQVKGWEQYF. The CDR3 nucleotides are TGCGCCAGCAGCCAAGTAAAGGGCTGGGAGCAGTACTTC. This chain connects TRBV4-3 to TRBJ2-7; no clear D. The germline V gene has CDR1 LGHNA and CDR2 YSLEER. This CDR3 has 13 residues. Between the trimmed V and J ends, which lost 1 base and 7 bases, there was a span of 11 bases.

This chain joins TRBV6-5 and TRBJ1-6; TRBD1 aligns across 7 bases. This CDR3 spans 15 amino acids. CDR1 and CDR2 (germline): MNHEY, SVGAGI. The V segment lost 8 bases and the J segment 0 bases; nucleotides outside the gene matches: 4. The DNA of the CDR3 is TGTGCCAGCTCTAGGGGGCCCTCCTATAATTCACCCCTCCACTTT. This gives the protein CASSRGPSYNSPLHF.

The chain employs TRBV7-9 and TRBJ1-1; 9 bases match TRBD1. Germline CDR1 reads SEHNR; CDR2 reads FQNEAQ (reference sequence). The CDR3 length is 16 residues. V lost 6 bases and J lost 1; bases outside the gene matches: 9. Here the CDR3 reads CASSSLPTGGNTEAFF. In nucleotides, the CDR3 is TGTGCCAGCAGTTCCCTACCGACAGGGGGGAACACTGAAGCTTTCTTT. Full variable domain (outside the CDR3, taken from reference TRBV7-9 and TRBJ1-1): DTGVSQNPRHKITKRGQNVTFRCDPISEHNRLYWYRQTLGQGPEFLTYFQNEAQLEKSRLLSDRFSAERPKGSFSTLEIQRTEQGDSAMYLCASSSLPTGGNTEAFFGQGTRLTVV.

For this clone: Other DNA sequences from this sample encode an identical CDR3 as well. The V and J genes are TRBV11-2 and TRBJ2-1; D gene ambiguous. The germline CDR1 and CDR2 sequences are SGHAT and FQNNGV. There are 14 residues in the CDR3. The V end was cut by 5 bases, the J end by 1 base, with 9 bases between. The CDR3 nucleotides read TGTGCCAGCAGCCTCGCCGGTTCCTACAATGAGCAGTTCTTC. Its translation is CASSLAGSYNEQFF.

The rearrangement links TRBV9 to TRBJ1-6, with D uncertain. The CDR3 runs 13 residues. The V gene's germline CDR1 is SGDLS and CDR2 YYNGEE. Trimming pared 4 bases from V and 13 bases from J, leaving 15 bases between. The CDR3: CASSPRTGNPLHF. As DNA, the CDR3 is TGTGCCAGCAGCCCCAGGACTGGCAATCCCCTCCACTTT. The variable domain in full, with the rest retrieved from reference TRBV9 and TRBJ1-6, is DSGVTQTPKHLITATGQRVTLRCSPRSGDLSVYWYQQSLDQGLQFLIQYYNGEERAKGNILERFSAQQFPDLHSELNLSSLELGDSALYFCASSPRTGNPLHFGNGTRLTVT.

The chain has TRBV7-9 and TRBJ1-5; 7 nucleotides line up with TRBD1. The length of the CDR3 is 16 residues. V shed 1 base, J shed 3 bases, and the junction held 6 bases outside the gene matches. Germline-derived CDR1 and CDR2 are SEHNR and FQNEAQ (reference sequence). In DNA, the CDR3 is TGTGCCAGCAGCTTAGGTCGGACAGGCTCCAATCAGCCCCAGCATTTT. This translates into CASSLGRTGSNQPQHF.

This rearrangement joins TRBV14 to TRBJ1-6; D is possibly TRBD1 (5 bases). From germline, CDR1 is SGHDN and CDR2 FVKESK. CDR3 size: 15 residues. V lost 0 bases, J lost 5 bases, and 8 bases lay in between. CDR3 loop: CASSQEGAHNSPLHF. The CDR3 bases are TGTGCCAGCAGCCAAGAAGGGGCCCATAATTCACCCCTCCACTTT.

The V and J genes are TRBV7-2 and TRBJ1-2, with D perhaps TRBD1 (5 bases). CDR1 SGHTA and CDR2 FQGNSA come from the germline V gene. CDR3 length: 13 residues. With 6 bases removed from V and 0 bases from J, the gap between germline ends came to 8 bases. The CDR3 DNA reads TGTGCCAGCAGTTTGGGGGCTAACTATGGCTACACCTTC. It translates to CASSLGANYGYTF.

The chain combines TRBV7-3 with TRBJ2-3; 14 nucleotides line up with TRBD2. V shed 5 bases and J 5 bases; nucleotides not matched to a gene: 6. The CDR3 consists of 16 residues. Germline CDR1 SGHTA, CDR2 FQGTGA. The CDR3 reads CASSQGLAGGLDTQYF. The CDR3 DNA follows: TGTGCCAGCAGCCAAGGACTAGCGGGAGGATTAGATACGCAGTATTTT. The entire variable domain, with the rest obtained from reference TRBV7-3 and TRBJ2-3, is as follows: GAGVSQTPSNKVTEKGKYVELRCDPISGHTALYWYRQSLGQGPEFLIYFQGTGAADDSGLPNDRFFAVRPEGSVSTLKIQRTERGDSAVYLCASSQGLAGGLDTQYFGPGTRLTVL.

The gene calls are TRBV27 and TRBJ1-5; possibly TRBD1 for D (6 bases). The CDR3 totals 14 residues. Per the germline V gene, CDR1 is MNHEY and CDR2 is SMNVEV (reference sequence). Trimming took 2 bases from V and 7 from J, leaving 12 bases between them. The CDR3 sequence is CASSLLGGSQPQHF. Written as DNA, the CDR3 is TGTGCCAGCAGTTTACTAGGGGGGAGCCAGCCCCAGCATTTT.

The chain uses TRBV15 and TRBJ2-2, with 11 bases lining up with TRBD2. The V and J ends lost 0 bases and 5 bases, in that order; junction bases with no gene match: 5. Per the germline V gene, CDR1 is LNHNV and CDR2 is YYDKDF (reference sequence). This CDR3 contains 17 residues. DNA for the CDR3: TGTGCCACCAGCAGAGAACTAGCGGGGGCGGGAACCGGGGAGCTGTTTTTT. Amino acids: CATSRELAGAGTGELFF.

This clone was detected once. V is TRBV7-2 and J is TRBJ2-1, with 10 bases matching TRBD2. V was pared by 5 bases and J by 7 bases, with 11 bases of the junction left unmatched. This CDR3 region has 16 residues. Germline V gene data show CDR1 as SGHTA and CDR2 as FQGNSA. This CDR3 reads CASSRAGGPVENEQFF. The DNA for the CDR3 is TGTGCCAGCAGCAGAGCGGGGGGGCCGGTCGAGAATGAGCAGTTCTTC.

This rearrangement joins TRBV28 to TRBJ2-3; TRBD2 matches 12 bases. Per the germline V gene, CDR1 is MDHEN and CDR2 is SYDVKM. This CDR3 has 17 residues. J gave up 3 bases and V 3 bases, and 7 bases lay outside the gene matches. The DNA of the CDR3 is TGTGCCAGCAGTTTCTCTCTAGCGGGAGGGCCGACAGATACGCAGTATTTT. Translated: CASSFSLAGGPTDTQYF.

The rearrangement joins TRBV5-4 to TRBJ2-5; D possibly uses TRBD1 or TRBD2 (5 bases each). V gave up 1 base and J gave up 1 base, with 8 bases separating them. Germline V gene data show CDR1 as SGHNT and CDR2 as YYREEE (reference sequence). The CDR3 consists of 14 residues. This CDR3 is CASSLRDGQETQYF. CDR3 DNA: TGTGCCAGCAGCTTGAGGGACGGCCAAGAGACCCAGTACTTC.

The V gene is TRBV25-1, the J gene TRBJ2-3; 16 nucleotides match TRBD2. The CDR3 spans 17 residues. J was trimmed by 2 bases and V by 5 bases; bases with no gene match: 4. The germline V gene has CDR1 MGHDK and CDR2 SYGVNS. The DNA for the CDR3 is TGTGCCAGCAGTAAAGGGACTAGCGGGGGGGTCACAGATACGCAGTATTTT. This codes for CASSKGTSGGVTDTQYF.

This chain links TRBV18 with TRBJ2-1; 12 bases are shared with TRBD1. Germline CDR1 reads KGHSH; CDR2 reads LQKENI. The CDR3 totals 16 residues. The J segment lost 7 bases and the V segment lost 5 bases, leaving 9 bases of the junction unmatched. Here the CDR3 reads CASSAPGQGAGNEQFF. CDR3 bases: TGTGCCAGCTCAGCCCCGGGACAGGGGGCGGGGAATGAGCAGTTCTTC.

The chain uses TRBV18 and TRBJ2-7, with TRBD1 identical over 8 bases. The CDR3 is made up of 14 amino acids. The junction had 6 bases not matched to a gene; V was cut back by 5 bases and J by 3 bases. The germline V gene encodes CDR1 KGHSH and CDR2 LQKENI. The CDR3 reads CASSNAGQGYEQYF. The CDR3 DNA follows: TGTGCCAGCTCAAACGCTGGACAGGGCTACGAGCAGTACTTC.

In DNA form, the CDR3 reads TGTGCCAGCAGCCCCAGCGAACGGGGACGGGGCTACACCTTC. Translation: CASSPSERGRGYTF. The genes are TRBV9 and TRBJ1-2; D perhaps matches TRBD1 (5 bases). Trimming cost V 4 bases and J 8 bases, with 18 bases left between them. Germline CDR1 is SGDLS and CDR2 is YYNGEE. The CDR3 is 14 residues long.